This T cell receptor beta chain was obtained from a study of blood T cell repertoires in COVID-19. As for the study in general: Both acute and convalescent COVID-19 samples were obtained from the United States, Italy and Spain. From T cells, B-cell-depleted T cells, or PBMCs came the material, which was cDNA or gDNA.

The CDR3 has 16 amino acids. The trim removed 6 bases at V and 3 bases at J, leaving 11 bases unmatched. From germline, CDR1 is SGDLS and CDR2 YYNGEE. Measured with immunoSEQ multiplex PCR; TCRdb has only the in-frame clones, and not every one. Of approximately 25,000 clones listed, about 72% are singletons. This clone has a single count. This rearrangement joins TRBV9 to TRBJ2-2, with TRBD2 matching over 7 bases. Input material: peripheral blood. This clonotype was sampled from an elderly woman with acute or convalescent COVID-19. CDR3 in amino acids: CASTTGAGPDTGELFF. DNA of the CDR3: TGTGCCAGCACCACGGGAGCGGGGCCGGACACCGGGGAGCTGTTTTTT.